These T cell receptor beta chains were read from a single sample in a study of blood T cell repertoires in COVID-19. Profiling relied on immunoSEQ multiplex PCR, and the TCRdb table lists in-frame clones only, not all of them. Found here are roughly 200,000 clones, 88% of them singletons; the top ten hold roughly a sixth. The source material was peripheral blood. These receptors originate from a man aged 45 to 65 with COVID-19, enrolled during active disease. Each CDR3 is given with its conserved first and last residue. The D gene is left open where the match is weak.

CATSEGDRVGGYTF,TRBD1,TRBJ1-2,TRBV24-1
CASSQDEQVGSEAFF,-,TRBJ1-1,TRBV4-1
CASRQTRGRNQPQHF,-,TRBJ1-5,TRBV5-8
CASSYATSGVVGKQFF,TRBD2,TRBJ2-1,TRBV6-5
CASSLGQAYEKLFF,-,TRBJ1-4,TRBV7-2
CASSPAGTSGTGELFF,TRBD2,TRBJ2-2,TRBV7-3
CASSPPGQGAGITEAFF,TRBD1,TRBJ1-1,TRBV28
CASSLQTDRGETQYF,TRBD1,TRBJ2-5,TRBV5-1
CASRSTGTAGEKLFF,-,TRBJ1-4,TRBV6-6
CASRGEGNQPQHF,-,TRBJ1-5,TRBV6-6
CASSVDPGGPGNEQFF,TRBD2,TRBJ2-1,TRBV9
CASSPGLGEKLFF,-,TRBJ1-4,TRBV18
CASTQWGQGAYGYTF,-,TRBJ1-2,TRBV2
CASSTDRGRAETQYF,TRBD1,TRBJ2-5,TRBV5-1
CASRPARGNTEAFF,-,TRBJ1-1,TRBV6-5
CASSTTGTSGGTDTQYF,TRBD2,TRBJ2-3,TRBV7-9
CASSILTSGSHNEQFF,TRBD2,TRBJ2-1,TRBV27
CASSPDRGNTEAFF,TRBD1,TRBJ1-1,TRBV7-9
CASSEGAKRTGSTLGTEAFF,TRBD1,TRBJ1-1,TRBV19
CASSQGAYEQYF,TRBD1,TRBJ2-7,TRBV6-5
CATSDPYAGRADTQYF,TRBD2,TRBJ2-3,TRBV24-1
CATSRGLGTDTQYF,-,TRBJ2-3,TRBV15
CASSSKAGGRLSSEQYF,TRBD2,TRBJ2-7,TRBV5-6
CASSNEGAGANVLTF,TRBD1,TRBJ2-6,TRBV19
CASSTIGTSIYEQYF,TRBD2,TRBJ2-7,TRBV6-1
CASSGTPSSYNEQFF,-,TRBJ2-1,TRBV6-4
CASGGWGTDTQYF,-,TRBJ2-3,TRBV27
CASSQKGGWYQETQYF,TRBD1,TRBJ2-5,TRBV3-1/TRBV3-2
CASSSSGTDQETQYF,TRBD1,TRBJ2-5,TRBV7-8
CASSQEGQGAYSPLHF,TRBD1,TRBJ1-6,TRBV3-1/TRBV3-2
CASSRTLSGGQTTYEQYF,TRBD2,TRBJ2-7,TRBV3-1/TRBV3-2
CASSEAHTEVFF,-,TRBJ1-4,TRBV2
CASKNSINEKLFF,-,TRBJ1-4,TRBV6-5
CASRSGGTANTEAFF,TRBD1,TRBJ1-1,TRBV5-4
CSVGAGQSSYNSPLHF,TRBD1,TRBJ1-6,TRBV29-1
CASSLMDRFGETQYF,TRBD1,TRBJ2-5,TRBV7-2
CASSGDRVPLPAEAFF,TRBD1,TRBJ1-1,TRBV27
CASSARPGISGTGELFF,-,TRBJ2-2,TRBV9
CASSLAGRYNEQFF,-,TRBJ2-1,TRBV28
CASSQADRSSGNTIYF,-,TRBJ1-3,TRBV3-1/TRBV3-2
CASSLERAGGPLDEQFF,TRBD2,TRBJ2-1,TRBV5-8